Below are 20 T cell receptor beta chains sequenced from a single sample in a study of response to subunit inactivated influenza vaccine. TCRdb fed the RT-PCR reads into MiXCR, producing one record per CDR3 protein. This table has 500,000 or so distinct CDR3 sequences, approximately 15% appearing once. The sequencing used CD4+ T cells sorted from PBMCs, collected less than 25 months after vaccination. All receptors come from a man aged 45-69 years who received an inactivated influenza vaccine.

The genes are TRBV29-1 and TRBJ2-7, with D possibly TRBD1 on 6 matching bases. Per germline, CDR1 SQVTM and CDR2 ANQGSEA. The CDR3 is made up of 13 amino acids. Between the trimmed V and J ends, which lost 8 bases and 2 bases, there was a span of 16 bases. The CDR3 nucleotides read TGCAGCTACACAGGGCCGCCGACCTACGAGCAGTACTTC. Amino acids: CSYTGPPTYEQYF.

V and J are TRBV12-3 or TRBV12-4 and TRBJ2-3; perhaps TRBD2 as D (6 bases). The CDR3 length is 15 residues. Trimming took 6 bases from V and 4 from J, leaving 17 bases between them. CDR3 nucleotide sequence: TGTGCCAGCAGCCCGCTTTCTCGGGAGCCAGATACGCAGTATTTT. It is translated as CASSPLSREPDTQYF.

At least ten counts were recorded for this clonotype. The CDR3 here is CSVEPKYRTEAFF. In DNA form, the CDR3 reads TGCAGCGTTGAACCCAAATATCGTACTGAAGCTTTCTTT. The rearrangement links TRBV29-1 to TRBJ1-1; D is undetermined. Per germline, CDR1 SQVTM and CDR2 ANQGSEA. The V end lost 2 bases, the J end lost 5 bases, and 12 bases lay between the germline ends. This CDR3 comprises 13 residues.

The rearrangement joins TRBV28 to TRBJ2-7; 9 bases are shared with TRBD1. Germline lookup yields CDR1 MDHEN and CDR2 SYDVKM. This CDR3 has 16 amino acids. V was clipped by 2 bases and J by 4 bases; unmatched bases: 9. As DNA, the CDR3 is TGTGCCAGCAGTTTAGCCCCGGGACAGGGCGGATACGAGCAGTACTTC. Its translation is CASSLAPGQGGYEQYF.

In DNA form, the CDR3 reads TGCAGCGTTGACAGCAACACTGAAGCTTTCTTT. This encodes CSVDSNTEAFF. The chain combines TRBV29-1 with TRBJ1-1; D remains ambiguous. Germline V lookup: CDR1 SQVTM, CDR2 ANQGSEA. Trimming took off 3 bases at V and 2 bases at J, with 4 bases between the two ends. The length of the CDR3 is 11 residues.

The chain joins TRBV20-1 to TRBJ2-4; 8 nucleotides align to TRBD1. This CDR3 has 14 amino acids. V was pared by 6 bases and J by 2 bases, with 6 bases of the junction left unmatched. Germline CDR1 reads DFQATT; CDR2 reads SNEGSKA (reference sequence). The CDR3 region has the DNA TGCAGTGCCACGGACAGGGAAACCAAAAACATTCAGTACTTC. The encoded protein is CSATDRETKNIQYF.

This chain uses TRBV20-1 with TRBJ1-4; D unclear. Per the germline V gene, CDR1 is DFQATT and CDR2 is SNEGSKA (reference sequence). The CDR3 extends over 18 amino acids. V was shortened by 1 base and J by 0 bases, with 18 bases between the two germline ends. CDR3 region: CSARALGRRASTNEKLFF. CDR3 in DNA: TGCAGTGCTAGAGCCCTGGGTAGGAGGGCTTCAACTAATGAAAAACTGTTTTTT.

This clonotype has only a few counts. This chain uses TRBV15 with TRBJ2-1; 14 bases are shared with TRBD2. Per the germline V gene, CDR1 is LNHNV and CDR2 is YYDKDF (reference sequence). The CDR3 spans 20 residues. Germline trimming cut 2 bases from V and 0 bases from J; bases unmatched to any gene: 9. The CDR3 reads CATSRSGTSGGRSSYNEQFF. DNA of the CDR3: TGTGCCACCAGCAGATCAGGGACTAGCGGGGGTAGGAGCTCCTACAATGAGCAGTTCTTC. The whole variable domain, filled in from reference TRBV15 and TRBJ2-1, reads DAMVIQNPRYQVTQFGKPVTLSCSQTLNHNVMYWYQQKSSQAPKLLFHYYDKDFNNEADTPDNFQSRRPNTSFCFLDIRSPGLGDTAMYLCATSRSGTSGGRSSYNEQFFGPGTRLTVL.

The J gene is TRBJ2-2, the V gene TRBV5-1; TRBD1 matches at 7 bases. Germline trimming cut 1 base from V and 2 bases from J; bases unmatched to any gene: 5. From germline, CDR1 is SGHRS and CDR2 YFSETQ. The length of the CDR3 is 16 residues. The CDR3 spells CASSLKTGTNTGELFF. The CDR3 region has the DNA TGCGCCAGCAGCTTGAAGACAGGGACAAACACCGGGGAGCTGTTTTTT.

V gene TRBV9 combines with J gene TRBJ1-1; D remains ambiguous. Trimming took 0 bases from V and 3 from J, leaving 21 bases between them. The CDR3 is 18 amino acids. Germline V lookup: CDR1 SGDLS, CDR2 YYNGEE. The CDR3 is CASSVASSGVLRDTEAFF. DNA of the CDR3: TGTGCCAGCAGCGTAGCATCAAGTGGGGTTCTGAGGGACACTGAAGCTTTCTTT.

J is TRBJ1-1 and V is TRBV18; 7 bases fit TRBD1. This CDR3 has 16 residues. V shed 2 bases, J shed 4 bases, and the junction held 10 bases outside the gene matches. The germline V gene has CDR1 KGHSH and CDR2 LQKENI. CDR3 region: CASSPMISTGTTEAFF. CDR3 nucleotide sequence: TGTGCCAGCTCACCAATGATTTCGACAGGGACCACTGAAGCTTTCTTT.

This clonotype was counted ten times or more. The CDR3 nucleotides read TGTGCCAGCAGCCAAGATTTTGTAGCACCCGGGGAGCTGTTTTTT. It encodes CASSQDFVAPGELFF. V usage is TRBV4-2 and J usage is TRBJ2-2, with D uncertain. The CDR3 consists of 15 residues. Trimming took off 0 bases at V and 6 bases at J, with 11 bases between the two ends. From germline, CDR1 is LGHNA and CDR2 YNFKEQ.

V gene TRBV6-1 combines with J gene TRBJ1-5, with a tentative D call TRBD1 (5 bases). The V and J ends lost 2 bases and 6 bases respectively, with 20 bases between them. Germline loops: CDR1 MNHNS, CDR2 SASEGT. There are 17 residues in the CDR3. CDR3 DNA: TGTGCCAGCAGTGAAACGGAAGCAGGGCGGATGGGTCAGCCCCAGCATTTT. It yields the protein CASSETEAGRMGQPQHF.

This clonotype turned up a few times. CDR3 nucleotides: TGCGCCAGCGGAAGGGACAGCCAGAGCACAGATACGCAGTATTTT. Amino acid sequence: CASGRDSQSTDTQYF. The rearrangement uses TRBV5-1 and TRBJ2-3; TRBD1 matches at 7 bases. Germline V CDR1 and CDR2: SGHRS, YFSETQ. This CDR3 spans 15 amino acids. V shed 7 bases and J 0 bases; nucleotides not matched to a gene: 8.

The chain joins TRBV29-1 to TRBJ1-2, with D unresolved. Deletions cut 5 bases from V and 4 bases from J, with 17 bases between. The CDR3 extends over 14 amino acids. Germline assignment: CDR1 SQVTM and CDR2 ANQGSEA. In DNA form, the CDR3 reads TGCAGCGTTCTATCCGGGATAAAATCCTATGGCTACACCTTC. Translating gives CSVLSGIKSYGYTF. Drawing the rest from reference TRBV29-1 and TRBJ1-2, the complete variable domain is SAVISQKPSRDICQRGTSLTIQCQVDSQVTMMFWYRQQPGQSLTLIATANQGSEATYESGFVIDKFPISRPNLTFSTLTVSNMSPEDSSIYLCSVLSGIKSYGYTFGSGTRLTVV.

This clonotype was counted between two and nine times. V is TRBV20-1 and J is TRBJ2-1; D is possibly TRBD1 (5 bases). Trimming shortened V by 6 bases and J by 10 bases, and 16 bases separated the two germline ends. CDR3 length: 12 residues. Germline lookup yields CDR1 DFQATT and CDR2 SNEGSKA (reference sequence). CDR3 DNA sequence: TGCAGTGCCAATCGACCTAGGGGCGAGCAGTTCTTC. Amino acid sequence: CSANRPRGEQFF.

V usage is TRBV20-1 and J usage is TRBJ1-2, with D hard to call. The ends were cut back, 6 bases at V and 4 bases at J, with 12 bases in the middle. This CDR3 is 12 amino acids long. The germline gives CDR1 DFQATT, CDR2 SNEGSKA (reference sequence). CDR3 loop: CSARRGFYGYTF. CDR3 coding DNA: TGCAGTGCCCGAAGAGGCTTCTATGGCTACACCTTC.

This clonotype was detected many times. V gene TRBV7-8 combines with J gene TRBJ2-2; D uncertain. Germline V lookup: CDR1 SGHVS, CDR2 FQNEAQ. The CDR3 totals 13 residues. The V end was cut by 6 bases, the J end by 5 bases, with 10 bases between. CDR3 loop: CASRVPLTGELFF. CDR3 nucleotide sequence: TGTGCCAGCAGGGTTCCCTTAACCGGGGAGCTGTTTTTT.

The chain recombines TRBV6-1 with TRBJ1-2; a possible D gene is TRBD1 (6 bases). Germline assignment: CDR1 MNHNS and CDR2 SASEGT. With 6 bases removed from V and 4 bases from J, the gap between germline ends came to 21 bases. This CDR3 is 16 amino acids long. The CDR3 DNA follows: TGTGCCAGCAGAGAAAAAAGGACAGAACGGCTCTATGGCTACACCTTC. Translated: CASREKRTERLYGYTF.

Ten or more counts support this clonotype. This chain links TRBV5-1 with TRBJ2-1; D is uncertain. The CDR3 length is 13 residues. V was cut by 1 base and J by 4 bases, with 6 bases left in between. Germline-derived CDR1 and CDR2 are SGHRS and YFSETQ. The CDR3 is CASSLQEYNEQFF. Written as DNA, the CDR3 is TGCGCCAGCAGCTTGCAGGAGTACAATGAGCAGTTCTTC.